Listed below are T cell receptor beta chains from one sample, sequenced in a study of shared clonotypes between healthy human individuals. Libraries were prepared by immunoSEQ multiplex PCR; TCRdb keeps only in-frame clonotypes and omits some of them. This table has 550,000 to 850,000 clones, under 80% appearing once. Input material: memory CD4+ T cells sorted from blood. These receptors came from a woman aged 25 to 45 in good health. CDR3s include the opening cysteine and the closing phenylalanine or tryptophan. A D gene is named only where the DNA matches it firmly. Rows give clone size only sometimes, using once, few, many, or a class for an expanded clone.

>TRBV9|NA|NA|TRBJ2-2
CASNGVTGELFF
TGTGCCAGCAACGGGGTAACCGGGGAGCTGTTTTTT
>TRBV18|NA|TRBD1|TRBJ1-1
CASSPQGASTEAFF
TGTGCCAGCTCACCACAGGGGGCGAGCACTGAAGCTTTCTTT
>TRBV5-1|few|TRBD2|TRBJ2-1
CASSLASGSYNEQFF
TGCGCCAGCAGTCTAGCTAGCGGGAGCTACAATGAGCAGTTCTTC
>TRBV28|NA|NA|TRBJ2-4
CASSKGPESQKGIQYF
TGTGCCAGCTCCAAGGGGCCAGAGAGCCAAAAAGGCATTCAGTACTTC
>TRBV7-8|few|TRBD2|TRBJ2-1
CASSFSGAGVGNEQFF
TGTGCCAGCAGCTTCAGCGGAGCGGGAGTAGGGAATGAGCAGTTCTTC
>TRBV4-1|NA|NA|TRBJ1-2
CASSQEAVGILGYTF
TGCGCCAGCAGCCAAGAGGCCGTTGGCATCCTCGGCTACACCTTC
>TRBV30|NA|TRBD1|TRBJ1-4
CAWRKGQNNEKLFF
TGTGCCTGGAGGAAGGGACAGAATAATGAAAAACTGTTTTTT
>TRBV15|NA|TRBD1|TRBJ1-2
CATSRAQGKANYGYTF
TGTGCCACCAGCAGAGCACAGGGGAAAGCTAACTATGGCTACACCTTC
>TRBV4-1|NA|TRBD2|TRBJ2-3
CASRLAGGTDTQYF
TGCGCCAGTCGACTAGCGGGTGGCACAGATACGCAGTATTTT
>TRBV9|NA|NA|TRBJ2-3
CASSVGRGSLADTQYF
TGTGCCAGCAGCGTAGGAAGGGGTTCCCTGGCAGATACGCAGTATTTT
>TRBV7-9|many|TRBD1|TRBJ2-7
CATKQGASYEQYF
TGTGCCACAAAACAGGGGGCGTCCTACGAGCAGTACTTC
>TRBV7-3|few|NA|TRBJ1-3
CASSQPRTGNTIYF
TGTGCCAGCAGTCAACCAAGGACGGGAAACACCATATATTTT
>TRBV15|many|TRBD2|TRBJ2-3
CATSRKLSGTTDTQYF
TGTGCCACCAGCAGGAAACTGAGCGGGACCACAGATACGCAGTATTTT
>TRBV27|NA|TRBD1|TRBJ2-7
CASSPTIPGQGGSEQYF
TGTGCCAGCAGCCCTACAATACCGGGACAGGGGGGAAGCGAGCAGTACTTC
>TRBV5-1|NA|NA|TRBJ1-2
CASSGLQGPGYTF
TGCGCCAGCAGCGGCCTACAGGGTCCTGGCTACACCTTC
>TRBV19|NA|NA|TRBJ2-7
CASSIGHGSSYEQYF
TGTGCCAGTAGTATTGGTCACGGGTCCTCCTACGAGCAGTACTTC
>TRBV15|many|NA|TRBJ2-3
CATSNRTDTQYF
TGTGCCACCAGCAACCGCACAGATACGCAGTATTTT
>TRBV19|many|TRBD2|TRBJ2-7
CASSIDGLAGTYEQYF
TGTGCCAGTAGTATAGACGGACTAGCGGGAACCTACGAGCAGTACTTC
>TRBV25-1|NA|TRBD1|TRBJ1-3
CASSVGQGASGNTIYF
TGTGCCAGCAGTGTAGGACAGGGAGCATCTGGAAACACCATATATTTT
>TRBV10-3|many|TRBD1|TRBJ2-5
CAISEEGQGVKTQYF
TGTGCCATCAGTGAGGAAGGCCAGGGGGTCAAGACCCAGTACTTC
>TRBV28|NA|TRBD1|TRBJ1-1
CASSHGTGAKTEAFF
TGTGCCAGCAGCCATGGGACAGGGGCAAAAACTGAAGCTTTCTTT
>TRBV6-1|NA|TRBD2|TRBJ2-5
CASSGPALAGLETQYF
TGTGCCAGCAGTGGCCCGGCGCTAGCGGGATTAGAGACCCAGTACTTC
>TRBV18|NA|NA|TRBJ2-3
CASSPRRGTDTQYF
TGTGCCAGCTCACCGCGGAGGGGTACAGATACGCAGTATTTT
>TRBV23-1|NA|TRBD2|TRBJ2-7
CASSQPPQPLAGAYEQYF
TGCGCCAGCAGTCAACCGCCCCAGCCACTGGCGGGAGCCTACGAGCAGTACTTC
>TRBV19|once|TRBD2|TRBJ2-5
CASSSSGMTQYF
TGTGCCAGTAGTAGTAGCGGGATGACCCAGTACTTC
>TRBV4-1|NA|NA|TRBJ2-2
CASSPRTDTTGELFF
TGCGCCAGCAGCCCGAGGACAGATACCACCGGGGAGCTGTTTTTT
>TRBV7-9|once|NA|TRBJ2-5
CASGRGGQETQYF
TGTGCCAGCGGACGTGGGGGGCAAGAGACCCAGTACTTC
>TRBV5-1|NA|NA|TRBJ1-2
CASSLGGWYTF
TGCGCCAGCAGCCTAGGGGGTTGGTACACCTTC
>TRBV28|NA|NA|TRBJ1-1
CASSFFGLNTEAFF
TGTGCCAGCAGTTTCTTCGGTTTGAACACTGAAGCTTTCTTT
>TRBV7-9|NA|NA|TRBJ1-1
CASSLGGLQAFF
TGTGCCAGCAGCTTAGGGGGTCTTCAAGCTTTCTTT
>TRBV6-5|NA|TRBD1|TRBJ1-2
CASSRDRGLGGYTF
TGTGCCAGCAGTAGGGACAGGGGGCTGGGGGGCTACACCTTC
>TRBV4-1|NA|NA|TRBJ1-3
CASSQDSRSGNTIYF
TGCGCCAGCAGCCAAGATTCGCGCTCTGGAAACACCATATATTTT
>TRBV7-9|NA|NA|TRBJ2-7
CASSLNSFEQYF
TGTGCCAGCAGCTTAAACAGCTTCGAGCAGTACTTC
>TRBV27|NA|NA|TRBJ1-2
CASSLQGHYGYTF
TGTGCCAGCAGTTTACAGGGGCACTATGGCTACACCTTC
>TRBV4-1|NA|NA|TRBJ2-5
CASSQARQETQYF
TGCGCCAGCAGCCAAGCTCGCCAAGAGACCCAGTACTTC
>TRBV19|NA|NA|TRBJ1-5
CASYDRRGNQPQHF
TGTGCCAGTTACGACAGGCGTGGCAATCAGCCCCAGCATTTT
>TRBV10-2|once|NA|TRBJ1-4
CASSVGLSEKLFF
TGCGCCAGCAGTGTTGGTCTAAGTGAAAAACTGTTTTTT
>TRBV18|NA|TRBD1|TRBJ2-1
CASSLTGTGVYNEQFF
TGTGCCAGCTCACTTACCGGGACAGGGGTATACAATGAGCAGTTCTTC
>TRBV27|NA|NA|TRBJ2-4
CASSLLAGPLAKNIQYF
TGTGCCAGCAGTTTGCTGGCAGGACCTTTAGCCAAAAACATTCAGTACTTC
>TRBV4-1|few|NA|TRBJ1-4
CASSQGNPGVGEKLFF
TGCGCCAGCAGCCAAGGGAATCCGGGGGTTGGTGAAAAACTGTTTTTT
>TRBV28|once|NA|TRBJ1-5
CASRPPGPSNQPQHF
TGTGCCAGCAGGCCTCCGGGCCCTAGCAATCAGCCCCAGCATTTT
>TRBV2|few|NA|TRBJ2-7
CASSYSGREYF
TGTGCCAGCTCATACTCCGGGCGGGAGTACTTC
>TRBV18|NA|NA|TRBJ1-1
CASSPREFEAFF
TGTGCCAGCTCACCACGAGAGTTTGAAGCTTTCTTT
>TRBV18|NA|NA|TRBJ1-1
CASSPRWGADTEAFF
TGTGCCAGCTCACCACGGTGGGGGGCTGACACTGAAGCTTTCTTT
>TRBV11-1|NA|NA|TRBJ1-1
CASSLWQGGTEAFF
TGTGCCAGCAGCTTATGGCAAGGGGGCACTGAAGCTTTCTTT
>TRBV5-1|once|NA|TRBJ2-5
CASSLGATTETQYF
TGTGCCAGCAGCTTGGGGGCCACAACGGAGACCCAGTACTTC
>TRBV5-1|NA|TRBD2|TRBJ2-1
CASSLEPSGRAGEQFF
TGCGCCAGCAGCTTGGAACCTAGCGGGAGGGCCGGTGAGCAGTTCTTC
>TRBV2|once|TRBD1|TRBJ1-4
CASRGTEGRKLFF
TGTGCCAGCAGGGGGACAGAGGGCCGAAAACTGTTTTTT
>TRBV28|NA|NA|TRBJ2-7
CASSLWGGKTYEQYF
TGTGCCAGCAGTTTATGGGGCGGGAAGACCTACGAGCAGTACTTC
>TRBV19|few|TRBD1|TRBJ1-5
CASTLTGATQPQHF
TGTGCCAGTACCCTCACAGGGGCCACTCAGCCCCAGCATTTT
>TRBV9|few|NA|TRBJ1-2
CASNIRVYGYTF
TGTGCCAGCAACATCCGGGTCTATGGCTACACCTTC
>TRBV27|NA|TRBD2|TRBJ2-3
CASSLGSGLAGGLYTDTQYF
TGTGCCAGCAGTTTGGGATCTGGACTAGCGGGAGGCCTATACACAGATACGCAGTATTTT
>TRBV6-5|NA|TRBD2|TRBJ2-1
CASTGLAGGGEQFF
TGTGCCAGCACTGGACTAGCGGGAGGAGGAGAGCAGTTCTTC